These T cell receptor beta chains were read from a single sample in a study of immune characterization of retroperitoneal liposarcoma. From the PCR reads, TCRdb called clonotypes with MiXCR, one entry per CDR3 protein. The sample lists some 20,000 distinct CDR3 sequences, approximately 40% occurring once. The sequencing sample was made of blood. The source is a male donor with retroperitoneal liposarcoma. CDR3s include the opening cysteine and the closing phenylalanine or tryptophan. Fields, in order: J gene, clone size, D gene, V gene, CDR3 DNA, CDR3 protein. A D gene is named only where the DNA matches it firmly. Expanded clones get a size class; other rows say once, few or many, or leave the size out.

TRBJ2-1 - TRBD2 TRBV6-9 TGTGCCAGCAGTCCCGGGGGAGGGACCCAAGAGACCCAGTTCTTC CASSPGGGTQETQFF
TRBJ2-5 - - TRBV10-2 TGCGCCGCCTTGGGGGCCCAAGAGACCCAGTACTTC CAALGAQETQYF
TRBJ2-5 medium-sized TRBD2 TRBV11-3 TGTGCCAGCAGCCCTGGGACTAGCGATCAAGAGACCCAGTACTTC CASSPGTSDQETQYF
TRBJ2-7 - TRBD1 TRBV4-1 TGCGCCAGCAGCCGGGACAGGGTTGACGAGCAGTACTTC CASSRDRVDEQYF
TRBJ2-7 - TRBD2 TRBV6-1 TGTGCCAGCGGTGACGGACTAGCGGGACGCTCCTACGAGCAGTACTTC CASGDGLAGRSYEQYF
TRBJ2-5 - TRBD2 TRBV7-2 TGTGCCAGCAGCCGAGAGTCAGCTAGCGGGATTCGGGTGGAGACCCAGTACTTC CASSRESASGIRVETQYF
TRBJ2-1 few TRBD2 TRBV6-1 TGTGCCAGCAGCACTAGCGGGGGGGACTCCTACGAGCAGTTCTTC CASSTSGGDSYEQFF
TRBJ2-7 many TRBD2 TRBV6-1 TGTGCCAGCAGTTCAACTAGCGGGGCGACCTACGAGCAGTACTTC CASSSTSGATYEQYF
TRBJ2-7 - - TRBV7-8 TGTGCCAGCAGCTTAAGCGTGGAAAGGGGGGGGGCCCAGTACTTC CASSLSVERGGAQYF
TRBJ1-1 once TRBD1 TRBV11-3 TGTGCCAGCAGCTACAGGGGTGGGCACACTGAAGCTTTCTTT CASSYRGGHTEAFF
TRBJ1-5 many - TRBV6-1 TGTGCCAGTTCTACAGAGTATAGCAATCAGCCCCAGCATTTT CASSTEYSNQPQHF
TRBJ2-1 medium-sized - TRBV12-3/TRBV12-4 TGTGCCAGCAGTTTAGGCAGGAATGAGCAGTTCTTC CASSLGRNEQFF
TRBJ1-5 many - TRBV6-1 TGTGCCAGCATTAGGGACCTCAATCAGCCCCAGCATTTT CASIRDLNQPQHF
TRBJ1-1 - - TRBV6-6 TGTGCCAGCAGTTACTCTGAGACATCCTTGGCTTTCTTT CASSYSETSLAFF
TRBJ2-3 few TRBD2 TRBV10-1 TGCGCCAGCAGCCCCAATCTAGCGGGGGGCACAGATACGCAGTATTTT CASSPNLAGGTDTQYF
TRBJ2-1 many - TRBV7-3 TGTGCCAGCAGCCGTGGGGGGAACAATGAGCAGTTCTTC CASSRGGNNEQFF
TRBJ2-5 - - TRBV11-2 TGTGCCAGCAGCCTCAATCCTCAAGAGACCCAGTACTTC CASSLNPQETQYF